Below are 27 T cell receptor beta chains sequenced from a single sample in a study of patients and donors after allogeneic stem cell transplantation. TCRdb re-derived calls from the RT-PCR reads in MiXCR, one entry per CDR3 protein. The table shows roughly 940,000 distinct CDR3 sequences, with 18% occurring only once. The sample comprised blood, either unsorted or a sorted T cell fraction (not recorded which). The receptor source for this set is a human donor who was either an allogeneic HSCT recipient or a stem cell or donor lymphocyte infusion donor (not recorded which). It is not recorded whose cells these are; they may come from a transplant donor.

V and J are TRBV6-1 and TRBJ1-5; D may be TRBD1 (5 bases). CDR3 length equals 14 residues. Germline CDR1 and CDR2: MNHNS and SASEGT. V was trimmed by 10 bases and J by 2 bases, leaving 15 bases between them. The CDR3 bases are TGTGCCACCTGCCGGGGGATGGGCAATCAGCCCCAGCATTTT. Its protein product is CATCRGMGNQPQHF.

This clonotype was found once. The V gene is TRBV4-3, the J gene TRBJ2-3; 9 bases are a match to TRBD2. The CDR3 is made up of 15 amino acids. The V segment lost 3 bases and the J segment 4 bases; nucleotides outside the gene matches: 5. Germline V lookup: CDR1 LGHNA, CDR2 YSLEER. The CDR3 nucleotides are TGCGCCAGCAGCCAGAGCGGGGGGCAGGCAGATACGCAGTATTTT. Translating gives CASSQSGGQADTQYF.

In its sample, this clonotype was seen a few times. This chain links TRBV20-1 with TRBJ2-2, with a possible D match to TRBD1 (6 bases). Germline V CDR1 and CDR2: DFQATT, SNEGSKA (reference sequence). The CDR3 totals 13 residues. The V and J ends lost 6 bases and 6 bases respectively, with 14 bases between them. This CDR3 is CSADDRTAGELFF. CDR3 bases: TGCAGTGCAGACGACAGGACTGCCGGGGAGCTGTTTTTT.

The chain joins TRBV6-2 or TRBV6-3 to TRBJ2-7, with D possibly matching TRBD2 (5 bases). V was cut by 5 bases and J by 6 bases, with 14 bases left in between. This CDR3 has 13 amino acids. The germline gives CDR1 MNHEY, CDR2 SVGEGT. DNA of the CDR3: TGTGCCAGCAGTCCCGGGGATGCCTCCGAGCAGTACTTC. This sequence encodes CASSPGDASEQYF.

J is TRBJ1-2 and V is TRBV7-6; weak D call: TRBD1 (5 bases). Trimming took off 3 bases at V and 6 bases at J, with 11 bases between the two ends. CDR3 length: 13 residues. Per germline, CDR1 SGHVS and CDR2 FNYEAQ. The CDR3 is CASSFSGGDGYTF. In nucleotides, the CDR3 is TGTGCCAGCAGCTTTTCGGGGGGAGATGGCTACACCTTC.

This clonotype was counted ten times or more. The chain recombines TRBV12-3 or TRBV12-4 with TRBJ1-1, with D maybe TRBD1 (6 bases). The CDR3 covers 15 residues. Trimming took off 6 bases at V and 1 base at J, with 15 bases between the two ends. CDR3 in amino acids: CASSQPGQRNTEAFF. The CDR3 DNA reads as TGTGCCAGCAGCCAACCCGGACAGCGGAACACTGAAGCTTTCTTT.

The CDR3 DNA sequence: TGTGCCAGCAGCCAAGGGGACGGAGAGTACTCTGGGGCCAACGTCCTGACTTTC. Its translation is CASSQGDGEYSGANVLTF. The chain joins TRBV4-2 to TRBJ2-6; D tentatively fits TRBD1 or TRBD2 (5 bases each). The CDR3 totals 18 residues. Germline CDR1 and CDR2: LGHNA and YNFKEQ. V lost 1 base and J 0 bases, leaving 13 bases between the germline ends.

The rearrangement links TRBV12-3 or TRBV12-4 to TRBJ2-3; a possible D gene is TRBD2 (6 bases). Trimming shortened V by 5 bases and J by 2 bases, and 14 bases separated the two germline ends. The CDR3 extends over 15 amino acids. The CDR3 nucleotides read TGTGCCAGCAGTGGTGCCGGGACTCTCACAGATACGCAGTATTTT. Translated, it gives CASSGAGTLTDTQYF.

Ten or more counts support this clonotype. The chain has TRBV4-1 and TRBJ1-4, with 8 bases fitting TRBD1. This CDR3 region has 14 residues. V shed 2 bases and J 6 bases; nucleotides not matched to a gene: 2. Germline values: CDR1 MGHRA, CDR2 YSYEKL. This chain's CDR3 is CASSQQGAHEKLFF. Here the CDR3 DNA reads TGCGCCAGCAGCCAACAGGGGGCGCATGAAAAACTGTTTTTT.

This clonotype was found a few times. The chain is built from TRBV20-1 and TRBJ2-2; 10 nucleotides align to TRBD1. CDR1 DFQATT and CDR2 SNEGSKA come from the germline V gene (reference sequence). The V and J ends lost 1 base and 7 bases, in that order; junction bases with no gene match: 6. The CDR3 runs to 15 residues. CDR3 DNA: TGCAGTGCTAGAGGACAGGGGGCCAAAATCGGGGAGCTGTTTTTT. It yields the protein CSARGQGAKIGELFF.

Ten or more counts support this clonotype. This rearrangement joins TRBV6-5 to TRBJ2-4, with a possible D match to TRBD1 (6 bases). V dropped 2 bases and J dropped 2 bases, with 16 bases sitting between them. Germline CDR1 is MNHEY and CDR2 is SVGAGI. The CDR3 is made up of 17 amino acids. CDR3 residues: CASSYPIGGASKNIQYF. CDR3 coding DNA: TGTGCCAGCAGTTACCCTATAGGGGGTGCATCCAAAAACATTCAGTACTTC.

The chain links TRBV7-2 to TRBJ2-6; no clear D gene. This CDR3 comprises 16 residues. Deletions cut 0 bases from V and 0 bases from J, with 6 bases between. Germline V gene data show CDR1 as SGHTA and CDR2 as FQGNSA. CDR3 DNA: TGTGCCAGCAGCTTAGCTCGGCCCTCTGGGGCCAACGTCCTGACTTTC. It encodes CASSLARPSGANVLTF.

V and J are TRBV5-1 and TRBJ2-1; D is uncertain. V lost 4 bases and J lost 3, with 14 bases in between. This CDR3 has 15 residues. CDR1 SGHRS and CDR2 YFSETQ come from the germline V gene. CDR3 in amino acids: CASSPTLEFYNEQFF. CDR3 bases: TGCGCCAGCAGCCCGACTTTGGAGTTCTACAATGAGCAGTTCTTC. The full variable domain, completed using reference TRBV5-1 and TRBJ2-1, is KAGVTQTPRYLIKTRGQQVTLSCSPISGHRSVSWYQQTPGQGLQFLFEYFSETQRNKGNFPGRFSGRQFSNSRSEMNVSTLELGDSALYLCASSPTLEFYNEQFFGPGTRLTVL.

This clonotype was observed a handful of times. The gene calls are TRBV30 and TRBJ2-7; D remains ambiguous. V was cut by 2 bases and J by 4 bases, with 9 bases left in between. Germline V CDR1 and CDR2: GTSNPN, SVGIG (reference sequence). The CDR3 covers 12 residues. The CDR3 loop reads CAWSPAAYEQYF. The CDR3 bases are TGTGCCTGGAGTCCAGCTGCTTACGAGCAGTACTTC. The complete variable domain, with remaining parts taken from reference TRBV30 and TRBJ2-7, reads SQTIHQWPATLVQPVGSPLSLECTVEGTSNPNLYWYRQAAGRGLQLLFYSVGIGQISSEVPQNLSASRPQDRQFILSSKKLLLSDSGFYLCAWSPAAYEQYFGPGTRLTVT.

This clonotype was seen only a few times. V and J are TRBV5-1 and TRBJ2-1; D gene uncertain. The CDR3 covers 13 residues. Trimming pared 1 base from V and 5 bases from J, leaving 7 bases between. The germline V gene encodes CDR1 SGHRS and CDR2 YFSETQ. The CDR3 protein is CASSLMGNNEQFF. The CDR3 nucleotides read TGCGCCAGCAGCTTGATGGGGAACAATGAGCAGTTCTTC.

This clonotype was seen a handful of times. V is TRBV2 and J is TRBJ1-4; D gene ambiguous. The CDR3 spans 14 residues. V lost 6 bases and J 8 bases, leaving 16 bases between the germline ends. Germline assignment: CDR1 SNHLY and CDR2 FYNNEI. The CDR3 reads CASSMTQTAEKLFF. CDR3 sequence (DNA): TGTGCCAGCAGCATGACACAAACTGCGGAAAAACTGTTTTTT.

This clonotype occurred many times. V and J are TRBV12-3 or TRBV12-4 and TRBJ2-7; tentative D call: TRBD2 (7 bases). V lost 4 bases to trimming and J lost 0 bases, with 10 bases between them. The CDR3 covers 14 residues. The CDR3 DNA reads TGTGCCAGCAGTTGGCGGGGGCCCTCCTACGAGCAGTACTTC. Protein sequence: CASSWRGPSYEQYF.

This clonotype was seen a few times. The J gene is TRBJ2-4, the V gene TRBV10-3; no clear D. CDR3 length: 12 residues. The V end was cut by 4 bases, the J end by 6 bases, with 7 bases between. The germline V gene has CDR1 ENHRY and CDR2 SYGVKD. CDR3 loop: CAISGPLNIQYF. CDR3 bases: TGTGCCATCAGTGGACCTCTAAACATTCAGTACTTC.

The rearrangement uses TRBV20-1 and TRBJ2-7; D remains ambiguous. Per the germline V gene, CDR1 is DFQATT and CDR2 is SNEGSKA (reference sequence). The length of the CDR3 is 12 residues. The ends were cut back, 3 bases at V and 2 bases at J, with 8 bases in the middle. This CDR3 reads CSARSGAYEQYF. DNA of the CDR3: TGCAGTGCTAGGTCTGGGGCCTACGAGCAGTACTTC.

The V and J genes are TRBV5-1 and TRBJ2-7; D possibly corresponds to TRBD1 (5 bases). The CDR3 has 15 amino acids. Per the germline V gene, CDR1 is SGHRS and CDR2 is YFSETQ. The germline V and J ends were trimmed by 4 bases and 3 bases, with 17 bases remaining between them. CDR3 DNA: TGCGCCAGCAGCGAGGAGTCAGGGTTCAGCTACGAGCAGTACTTC. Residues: CASSEESGFSYEQYF.

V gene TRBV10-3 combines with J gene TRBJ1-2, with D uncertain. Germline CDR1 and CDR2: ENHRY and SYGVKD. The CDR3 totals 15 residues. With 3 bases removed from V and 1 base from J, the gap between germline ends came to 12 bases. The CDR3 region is CAISDPFGHNYGYTF. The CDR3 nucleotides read TGTGCCATCAGTGACCCCTTCGGCCATAACTATGGCTACACCTTC.

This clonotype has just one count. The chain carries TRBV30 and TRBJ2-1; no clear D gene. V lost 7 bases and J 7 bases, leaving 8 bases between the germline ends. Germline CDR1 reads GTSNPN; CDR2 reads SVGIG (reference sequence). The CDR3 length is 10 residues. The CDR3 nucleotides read TGTGCCTTAGCAGAAAATGAGCAGTTCTTC. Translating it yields CALAENEQFF.

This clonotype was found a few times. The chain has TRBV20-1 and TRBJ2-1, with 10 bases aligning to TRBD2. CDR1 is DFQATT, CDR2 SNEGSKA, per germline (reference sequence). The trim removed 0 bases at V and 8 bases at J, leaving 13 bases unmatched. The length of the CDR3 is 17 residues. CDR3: CSARDPARSGGVYEQFF. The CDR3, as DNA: TGCAGTGCTAGAGACCCCGCCCGGAGCGGGGGGGTCTATGAGCAGTTCTTC.

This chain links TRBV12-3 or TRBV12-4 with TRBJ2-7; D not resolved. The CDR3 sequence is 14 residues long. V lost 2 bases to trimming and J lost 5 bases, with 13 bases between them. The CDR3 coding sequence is TGTGCCAGCAGTTTACATGCTGGGTTCGACGAGCAGTACTTC. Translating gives CASSLHAGFDEQYF.

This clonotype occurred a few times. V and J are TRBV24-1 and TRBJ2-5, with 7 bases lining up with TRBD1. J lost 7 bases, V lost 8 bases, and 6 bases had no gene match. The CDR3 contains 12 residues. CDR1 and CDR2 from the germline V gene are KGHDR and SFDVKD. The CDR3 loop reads CATKGAGGTQYF. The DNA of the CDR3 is TGTGCCACCAAGGGGGCAGGAGGGACCCAGTACTTC.

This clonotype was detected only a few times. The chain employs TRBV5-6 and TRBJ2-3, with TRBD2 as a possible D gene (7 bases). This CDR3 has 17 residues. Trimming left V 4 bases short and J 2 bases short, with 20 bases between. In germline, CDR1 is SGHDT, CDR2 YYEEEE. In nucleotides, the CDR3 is TGTGCCAGCAGCCCGGGGGCGGGGGCCACCGCCACAGATACGCAGTATTTT. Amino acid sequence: CASSPGAGATATDTQYF. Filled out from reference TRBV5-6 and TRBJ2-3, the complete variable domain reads DAGVTQSPTHLIKTRGQQVTLRCSPKSGHDTVSWYQQALGQGPQFIFQYYEEEERQRGNFPDRFSGHQFPNYSSELNVNALLLGDSALYLCASSPGAGATATDTQYFGPGTRLTVL.

The CDR3 is CASSPIWGEKETQYF. The CDR3 DNA reads as TGTGCCAGCAGTCCCATTTGGGGCGAAAAAGAGACCCAGTACTTC. V usage is TRBV14 and J usage is TRBJ2-5, with D possibly TRBD1 on 5 matching bases. Germline loops: CDR1 SGHDN, CDR2 FVKESK. The length of the CDR3 is 15 residues. V lost 6 bases to trimming and J lost 3 bases, with 17 bases between them. Full variable domain (missing parts from reference TRBV14 and TRBJ2-5): EAGVTQFPSHSVIEKGQTVTLRCDPISGHDNLYWYRRVMGKEIKFLLHFVKESKQDESGMPNNRFLAERTGGTYSTLKVQPAELEDSGVYFCASSPIWGEKETQYFGPGTRLLVL.